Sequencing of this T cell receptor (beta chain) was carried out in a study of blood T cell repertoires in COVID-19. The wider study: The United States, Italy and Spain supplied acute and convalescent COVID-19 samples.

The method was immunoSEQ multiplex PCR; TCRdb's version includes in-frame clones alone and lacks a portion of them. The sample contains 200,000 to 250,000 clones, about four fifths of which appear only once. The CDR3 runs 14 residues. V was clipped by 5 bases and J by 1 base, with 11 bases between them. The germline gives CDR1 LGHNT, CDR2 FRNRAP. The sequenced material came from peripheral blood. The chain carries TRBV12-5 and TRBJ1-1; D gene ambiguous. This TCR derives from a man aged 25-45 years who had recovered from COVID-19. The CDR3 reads CASGPPPGNTEAFF. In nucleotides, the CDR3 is TGTGCTAGTGGTCCGCCGCCGGGGAACACTGAAGCTTTCTTT. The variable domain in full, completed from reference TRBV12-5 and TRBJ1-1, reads DARVTQTPRHKVTEMGQEVTMRCQPILGHNTVFWYRQTMMQGLELLAYFRNRAPLDDSGMPKDRFSAEMPDATLATLKIQPSEPRDSAVYFCASGPPPGNTEAFFGQGTRLTVV.